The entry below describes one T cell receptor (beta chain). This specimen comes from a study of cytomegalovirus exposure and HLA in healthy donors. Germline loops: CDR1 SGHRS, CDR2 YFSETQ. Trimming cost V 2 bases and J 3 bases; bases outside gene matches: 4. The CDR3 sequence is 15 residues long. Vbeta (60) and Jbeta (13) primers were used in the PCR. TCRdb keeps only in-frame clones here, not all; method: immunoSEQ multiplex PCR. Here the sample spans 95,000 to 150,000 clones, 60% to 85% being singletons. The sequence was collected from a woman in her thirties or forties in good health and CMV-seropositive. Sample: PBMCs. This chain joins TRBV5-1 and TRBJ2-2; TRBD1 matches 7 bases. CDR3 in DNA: TGCGCCAGCAGCTTCGGGACAGCGGACACCGGGGAGCTGTTTTTT. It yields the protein CASSFGTADTGELFF.